Listed below are T cell receptor beta chains from one sample, sequenced in a study of T cells after yellow fever vaccination. One entry per CDR3 protein, called by TCRdb with MiXCR from the 5' RACE reads. The sample consists of around 360,000 distinct CDR3 sequences, 11% of them appearing once. The material was PBMCs, obtained on the day of the first yellow fever vaccination. The receptors here all came from a man aged 18 to 35 who received the YFV17D yellow fever vaccine. The CDR3 runs from the conserved cysteine through the conserved F or W. A D gene is named only where the DNA matches it firmly.

CASIEGGPRETQYF | TRBJ2-5 | TRBV5-1 | -
CSARDYRDRGPLAKNIQYF | TRBJ2-4 | TRBV20-1 | TRBD1
CASNYRVLGGETQYF | TRBJ2-5 | TRBV28 | -
CASSFGTSGAFF | TRBJ1-1 | TRBV12-3/TRBV12-4 | -
CASGRGPPHYGYTF | TRBJ1-2 | TRBV27 | -
CATSRDTLYEQYF | TRBJ2-7 | TRBV15 | -
CASSRALSVRTDTQYF | TRBJ2-3 | TRBV7-9 | -
CASGRDSRPTNEKLFF | TRBJ1-4 | TRBV12-5 | TRBD1
CASSQDLRAGNTIYF | TRBJ1-3 | TRBV3-1 | -
CASRLSGTTYEQFF | TRBJ2-1 | TRBV14 | -
CASSERGETQYF | TRBJ2-5 | TRBV5-1 | -
CATRPGAGGPTGELFF | TRBJ2-2 | TRBV7-6 | TRBD2
CASSARQGVAEAFF | TRBJ1-1 | TRBV5-1 | TRBD1
CSVEYTETETDTQYF | TRBJ2-3 | TRBV29-1 | -
CASSFSGGTNPRFF | TRBJ2-1 | TRBV7-2 | TRBD2
CASRVVTGQSQAFF | TRBJ1-1 | TRBV6-1 | TRBD1
CASSRTGGDLYEAFF | TRBJ1-1 | TRBV3-1 | TRBD1
CASLQSTSGGETQYF | TRBJ2-5 | TRBV28 | TRBD2
CAISERADTDTQYF | TRBJ2-3 | TRBV10-3 | -
CASSFIPGDGEETQYF | TRBJ2-5 | TRBV5-1 | -
CASTRGSGGAGDTQYF | TRBJ2-3 | TRBV12-3/TRBV12-4 | TRBD2
CASSSTGVYGYTF | TRBJ1-2 | TRBV12-3/TRBV12-4 | TRBD1
CASSQGLEAVYNEQFF | TRBJ2-1 | TRBV4-2 | -
CASIEEGGTEAFF | TRBJ1-1 | TRBV7-8 | -
CSAPGGGTDTQYF | TRBJ2-3 | TRBV29-1 | TRBD1
CASSQEDRAGQPQHF | TRBJ1-5 | TRBV4-1 | TRBD1
CSARTPATDTQYF | TRBJ2-3 | TRBV20-1 | -
CASTQGLPNYGYTF | TRBJ1-2 | TRBV28 | -
CASRSGTEQETQYF | TRBJ2-5 | TRBV5-1 | -
CASSVGGLAGDTQYF | TRBJ2-3 | TRBV9 | TRBD2
CASSQFQASMNTEAFF | TRBJ1-1 | TRBV14 | -
CASSYYGGGTDTQYF | TRBJ2-3 | TRBV6-4 | -
CASSPTPEQFF | TRBJ2-1 | TRBV7-2 | -
CASSHGGAGADTQYF | TRBJ2-3 | TRBV11-2 | -
CSARDRGFSNYGYTF | TRBJ1-2 | TRBV20-1 | -
CASSHQSTQYF | TRBJ2-3 | TRBV6-2/TRBV6-3 | -
CASSQLAGGEYNEQFF | TRBJ2-1 | TRBV4-3 | TRBD2
CASSRDRSGNTIYF | TRBJ1-3 | TRBV12-3/TRBV12-4 | -
CASSLGLEYEQFF | TRBJ2-1 | TRBV5-1 | -
CASSYRELFYNEQFF | TRBJ2-1 | TRBV6-2/TRBV6-3 | -
CAIRTDNYEQYF | TRBJ2-7 | TRBV10-3 | -
CASSAGPSNTGELFF | TRBJ2-2 | TRBV9 | -
CASSLAADNSPLHF | TRBJ1-6 | TRBV5-6 | -
CASSSSPGPDTQYF | TRBJ2-3 | TRBV5-1 | -
CASRQGGVLDTQYF | TRBJ2-3 | TRBV19 | -
CASSQLLGGWQPQHF | TRBJ1-5 | TRBV4-2 | -
CASRLAGASYNEQFF | TRBJ2-1 | TRBV12-3/TRBV12-4 | TRBD2